These 25 T cell receptor beta chains share one sample of origin, sequenced in a study of cytomegalovirus exposure and HLA in healthy donors. This PCR relied on a set of 60 Vbeta primers and 13 Jbeta primers. Clones were sequenced by immunoSEQ multiplex PCR, and TCRdb holds only the in-frame ones, with some missing. The sample contains over 100,000 clones, approximately 82% of which appear only once. Sequencing was done on a sample of PBMCs. The receptor source for this set is a man aged 40-50 years in good health and CMV-seronegative.

The chain is built from TRBV7-2 and TRBJ2-3; no firm D call. The germline V gene encodes CDR1 SGHTA and CDR2 FQGNSA. This CDR3 contains 14 residues. Deletions cut 2 bases from V and 7 bases from J, with 13 bases between. CDR3 coding DNA: TGTGCCAGCAGCTTATATTACGCTAGAAATACGCAGTATTTT. It translates to CASSLYYARNTQYF. The whole variable domain, filled in from reference TRBV7-2 and TRBJ2-3, reads GAGVSQSPSNKVTEKGKDVELRCDPISGHTALYWYRQSLGQGLEFLIYFQGNSAPDKSGLPSDRFSAERTGGSVSTLTIQRTQQEDSAVYLCASSLYYARNTQYFGPGTRLTVL.

The V and J genes are TRBV28 and TRBJ1-1; 7 bases agree with TRBD1. This CDR3 spans 13 amino acids. The germline CDR1 and CDR2 sequences are MDHEN and SYDVKM. The J segment lost 6 bases and the V segment lost 1 base, leaving 2 bases of the junction unmatched. CDR3 in amino acids: CASSLSTGPEAFF. The CDR3 DNA sequence: TGTGCCAGCAGTTTATCGACAGGGCCTGAAGCTTTCTTT.

The CDR3 spells CASSAYSDGDRGVETQYF. CDR3 coding DNA: TGTGCCAGCAGCGCTTATTCTGATGGGGACAGGGGGGTAGAGACCCAGTACTTC. This chain joins TRBV7-9 and TRBJ2-5; 11 nucleotides agree with TRBD1. The germline V gene has CDR1 SEHNR and CDR2 FQNEAQ (reference sequence). This CDR3 region has 18 residues. V lost 5 bases, J lost 4 bases, and 15 bases stayed unmatched.

V is TRBV9 and J is TRBJ2-2, with 7 bases aligning to TRBD1. V was pared by 0 bases and J by 1 base, with 3 bases of the junction left unmatched. Germline CDR1 SGDLS, CDR2 YYNGEE. This CDR3 spans 16 amino acids. The CDR3 DNA is TGTGCCAGCAGCGTAGTGGGACAGAAGAACACCGGGGAGCTGTTTTTT. Its protein is CASSVVGQKNTGELFF.

The chain employs TRBV11-2 and TRBJ2-2; 7 bases agree with TRBD2. V trimming: 3 bases; J trimming: 0 bases; junction bases outside the gene matches: 13. Germline V CDR1 and CDR2: SGHAT, FQNNGV. The CDR3 totals 19 residues. The CDR3 bases are TGTGCCAGCAGCTTGATCAGGGACTACTATTTGTCGAACACCGGGGAGCTGTTTTTT. This codes for CASSLIRDYYLSNTGELFF. Supplemented by reference TRBV11-2 and TRBJ2-2, the full variable domain reads EAGVAQSPRYKIIEKRQSVAFWCNPISGHATLYWYQQILGQGPKLLIQFQNNGVVDDSQLPKDRFSAERLKGVDSTLKIQPAKLEDSAVYLCASSLIRDYYLSNTGELFFGEGSRLTVL.

The chain couples TRBV9 to TRBJ2-2; 7 bases match TRBD1. Unmatched junction bases numbered 6, after V lost 3 bases and J lost 4 bases. The length of the CDR3 is 15 residues. Looked up from germline, CDR1 is SGDLS and CDR2 is YYNGEE. For the CDR3, the DNA is TGTGCCAGCAGCGGGATGGGACAGCGCACCGGGGAGCTGTTTTTT. It translates to CASSGMGQRTGELFF. The full variable domain, in which reference TRBV9 and TRBJ2-2 provide the parts outside the CDR3, is DSGVTQTPKHLITATGQRVTLRCSPRSGDLSVYWYQQSLDQGLQFLIQYYNGEERAKGNILERFSAQQFPDLHSELNLSSLELGDSALYFCASSGMGQRTGELFFGEGSRLTVL.

The chain employs TRBV4-1 and TRBJ2-2; the match to TRBD1 covers 8 bases. Germline CDR1 MGHRA, CDR2 YSYEKL. Germline trimming cut 2 bases from V and 1 base from J; bases unmatched to any gene: 9. The CDR3 length is 18 residues. CDR3 region: CASSQRQGSALNTGELFF. The CDR3, as DNA: TGCGCCAGCAGCCAACGACAGGGGTCTGCCTTGAACACCGGGGAGCTGTTTTTT.

This clone was picked up a small number of times. The chain carries TRBV5-6 and TRBJ1-1, with a possible D match to TRBD1 (6 bases). Germline V gives CDR1 SGHDT, CDR2 YYEEEE. This CDR3 region has 12 residues. Trimming stripped 0 bases from V and 11 bases from J, with 11 bases between. CDR3 loop: CASSLATGSAFF. DNA for the CDR3: TGTGCCAGCAGCTTGGCCACAGGGAGCGCTTTCTTT.

The J gene is TRBJ1-2, the V gene TRBV7-2, with 9 bases aligning to TRBD1. Germline V lookup: CDR1 SGHTA, CDR2 FQGNSA. The CDR3 consists of 15 residues. V was pared by 2 bases and J by 6 bases, with 7 bases of the junction left unmatched. For the CDR3, the DNA is TGTGCCAGCAGCTTATCGACAGGGGGACTCAATGGCTACACCTTC. Amino acids: CASSLSTGGLNGYTF. The full variable domain, rest sourced from reference TRBV7-2 and TRBJ1-2, is GAGVSQSPSNKVTEKGKDVELRCDPISGHTALYWYRQSLGQGLEFLIYFQGNSAPDKSGLPSDRFSAERTGGSVSTLTIQRTQQEDSAVYLCASSLSTGGLNGYTFGSGTRLTVV.

The chain couples TRBV4-2 to TRBJ2-7; D perhaps matches TRBD1 (6 bases). Germline V gene data show CDR1 as LGHNA and CDR2 as YNFKEQ. This CDR3 is 16 amino acids long. V lost 1 base, J lost 1 base, and 14 bases lay in between. The CDR3 nucleotides read TGTGCCAGCAGCCAAGGAATGGGGGCCGGGTCCTACGAGCAGTACTTC. Translated: CASSQGMGAGSYEQYF.

The CDR3 spells CASSSVDRVGYTF. The CDR3 region has the DNA TGTGCCAGCAGTTCTGTCGACAGGGTCGGCTACACCTTC. J is TRBJ1-2 and V is TRBV6-5; 7 nucleotides align to TRBD1. Germline loops: CDR1 MNHEY, CDR2 SVGAGI. CDR3 length equals 13 residues. Unmatched junction bases numbered 7, after V lost 4 bases and J lost 8 bases.

The rearrangement links TRBV19 to TRBJ1-1, with D unclear. The CDR3 extends over 15 amino acids. Germline CDR1 reads LNHDA; CDR2 reads SQIVND (reference sequence). Trimming took off 3 bases at V and 4 bases at J, with 15 bases between the two ends. CDR3 coding DNA: TGTGCCAGTAGTATCGCACACGAAGTTGGCACTGAAGCTTTCTTT. Translated, it gives CASSIAHEVGTEAFF.

This clone turned up a few times. The CDR3 sequence is CSVELGTGGSYNEQFF. The CDR3 DNA is TGCAGCGTTGAACTAGGGACAGGGGGCTCCTACAATGAGCAGTTCTTC. The chain couples TRBV29-1 to TRBJ2-1; 11 bases line up with TRBD1. Germline-derived CDR1 and CDR2 are SQVTM and ANQGSEA. Losses at the gene ends were 2 bases for V and 0 bases for J; bases not matched to a gene: 3. There are 16 residues in the CDR3.

This chain links TRBV28 with TRBJ1-5; D perhaps matches TRBD1 (5 bases). The germline V gene encodes CDR1 MDHEN and CDR2 SYDVKM. Between the trimmed V and J ends, which lost 7 bases and 3 bases, there was a span of 16 bases. CDR3 length: 15 residues. CDR3: CASTRWGDDNQPQHF. The DNA of the CDR3 is TGTGCCAGCACTCGGTGGGGGGACGACAATCAGCCCCAGCATTTT. Together with reference TRBV28 and TRBJ1-5, the CDR3 gives the full variable domain: DVKVTQSSRYLVKRTGEKVFLECVQDMDHENMFWYRQDPGLGLRLIYFSYDVKMKEKGDIPEGYSVSREKKERFSLILESASTNQTSMYLCASTRWGDDNQPQHFGDGTRLSIL.

This sequence joins TRBV5-4 and TRBJ2-7; TRBD2 matches 12 bases. CDR1 SGHNT and CDR2 YYREEE come from the germline V gene (reference sequence). CDR3 size: 14 residues. The trim removed 0 bases at V and 7 bases at J, leaving 2 bases unmatched. CDR3 in amino acids: CASSLVLAGGEQYF. The CDR3 nucleotides are TGTGCCAGCAGCTTGGTGCTAGCGGGGGGGGAGCAGTACTTC. Together with reference TRBV5-4 and TRBJ2-7, the CDR3 gives the full variable domain: ETGVTQSPTHLIKTRGQQVTLRCSSQSGHNTVSWYQQALGQGPQFIFQYYREEENGRGNFPPRFSGLQFPNYSSELNVNALELDDSALYLCASSLVLAGGEQYFGPGTRLTVT.

The genes are TRBV29-1 and TRBJ1-3; D is ambiguous. Germline CDR1 and CDR2: SQVTM and ANQGSEA. This CDR3 is 13 amino acids long. V shed 3 bases and J shed 2 bases, with 8 bases lying between them. CDR3: CSVDGGAGNTIYF. DNA of the CDR3: TGCAGCGTTGACGGCGGGGCTGGAAACACCATATATTTT.

The V call is TRBV7-6, the J call TRBJ1-3; 9 nucleotides align to TRBD1. CDR1 and CDR2 from the germline V gene are SGHVS and FNYEAQ. V lost 2 bases, J lost 0 bases, and 14 bases stayed unmatched. This CDR3 has 20 amino acids. The CDR3 nucleotides read TGTGCCAGCAGCTTACGGGACAGGGCGTCCCGCGCTTCCTCTGGAAACACCATATATTTT. It encodes CASSLRDRASRASSGNTIYF.

The chain recombines TRBV25-1 with TRBJ2-3; 7 bases map to TRBD1. The CDR3 covers 13 residues. Germline CDR1 and CDR2: MGHDK and SYGVNS. Trimming removed 5 bases from V and 6 bases from J; junction bases left unmatched: 5. CDR3 amino acids: CASSIGGSDTQYF. CDR3 DNA sequence: TGTGCCAGCAGTATAGGGGGCTCTGATACGCAGTATTTT.

This clone appeared a few times. V is TRBV30 and J is TRBJ2-5; maybe TRBD2 (5 bases). Germline loops: CDR1 GTSNPN, CDR2 SVGIG (reference sequence). Between the trimmed V and J ends, which lost 0 bases and 4 bases, there was a span of 6 bases. The CDR3 has 12 amino acids. This CDR3 is CAWSVLGETQYF. The CDR3 coding sequence is TGTGCCTGGAGTGTACTAGGAGAGACCCAGTACTTC.

J is TRBJ1-5 and V is TRBV5-5, with D possibly TRBD1 on 5 matching bases. CDR1 and CDR2 from the germline V gene are SGHKS and YYEKEE (reference sequence). The CDR3 extends over 16 amino acids. Trimming pared 1 base from V and 3 bases from J, leaving 14 bases between. DNA of the CDR3: TGTGCCAGCAGCTTGAGGGGAGGGGCCTTCAATCAGCCCCAGCATTTT. The encoded protein is CASSLRGGAFNQPQHF.

The chain combines TRBV7-2 with TRBJ2-4; 14 nucleotides align to TRBD2. Germline V gene data show CDR1 as SGHTA and CDR2 as FQGNSA. V lost 5 bases, J lost 0 bases, and 3 bases stayed unmatched. The CDR3 consists of 17 residues. In nucleotides, the CDR3 is TGTGCCAGCAGCCAGGGACTAGCGGGAGTAGCCAAAAACATTCAGTACTTC. It codes for CASSQGLAGVAKNIQYF.

This clone has just a few counts. The CDR3 spells CASSLIAGVYQETQYF. The CDR3 coding sequence is TGTGCCAGCAGCTTGATAGCGGGGGTATATCAAGAGACCCAGTACTTC. This rearrangement joins TRBV5-6 to TRBJ2-5; TRBD2 aligns across 9 bases. Germline CDR1 reads SGHDT; CDR2 reads YYEEEE. The CDR3 spans 16 residues. The junction had 6 bases not matched to a gene; V was cut back by 1 base and J by 2 bases.

This clone was recorded a few times. This chain connects TRBV7-6 to TRBJ1-3; a possible D gene is TRBD1 (5 bases). Germline V lookup: CDR1 SGHVS, CDR2 FNYEAQ. The CDR3 loop spans 18 amino acids. V shed 1 base and J shed 0 bases, with 16 bases lying between them. The CDR3 DNA follows: TGTGCCAGCAGCTTAGGGGGCGGCGGCCGTGGCTCTGGAAACACCATATATTTT. Translated: CASSLGGGGRGSGNTIYF.

The chain joins TRBV11-2 to TRBJ2-5; D unresolved. V was trimmed by 3 bases and J by 5 bases, leaving 10 bases between them. The CDR3 spans 13 residues. Germline V gives CDR1 SGHAT, CDR2 FQNNGV. The DNA for the CDR3 is TGTGCCAGCAGCTTTGGGCATATCGAGACCCAGTACTTC. Translating gives CASSFGHIETQYF.

This sequence joins TRBV7-9 and TRBJ1-2; D unresolved. The CDR3 spans 16 residues. Trimming took 5 bases from V and 7 from J, leaving 23 bases between them. Germline-derived CDR1 and CDR2 are SEHNR and FQNEAQ (reference sequence). The CDR3 spells CASSTQGTGESSGYTF. CDR3 DNA: TGTGCCAGCAGCACACAAGGAACGGGAGAGTCGAGTGGCTACACCTTC.